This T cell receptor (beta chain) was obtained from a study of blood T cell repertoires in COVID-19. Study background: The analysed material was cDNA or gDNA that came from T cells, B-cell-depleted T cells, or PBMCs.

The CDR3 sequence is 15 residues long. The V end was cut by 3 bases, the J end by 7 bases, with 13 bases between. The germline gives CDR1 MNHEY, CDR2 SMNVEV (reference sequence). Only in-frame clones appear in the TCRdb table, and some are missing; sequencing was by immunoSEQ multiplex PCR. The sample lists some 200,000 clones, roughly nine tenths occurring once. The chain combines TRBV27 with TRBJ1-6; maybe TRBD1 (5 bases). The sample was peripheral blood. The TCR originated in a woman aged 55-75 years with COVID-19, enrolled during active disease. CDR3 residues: CASSFLGESNSPLHF. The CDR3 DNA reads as TGTGCCAGCAGTTTCCTAGGGGAATCCAATTCACCCCTCCACTTT.